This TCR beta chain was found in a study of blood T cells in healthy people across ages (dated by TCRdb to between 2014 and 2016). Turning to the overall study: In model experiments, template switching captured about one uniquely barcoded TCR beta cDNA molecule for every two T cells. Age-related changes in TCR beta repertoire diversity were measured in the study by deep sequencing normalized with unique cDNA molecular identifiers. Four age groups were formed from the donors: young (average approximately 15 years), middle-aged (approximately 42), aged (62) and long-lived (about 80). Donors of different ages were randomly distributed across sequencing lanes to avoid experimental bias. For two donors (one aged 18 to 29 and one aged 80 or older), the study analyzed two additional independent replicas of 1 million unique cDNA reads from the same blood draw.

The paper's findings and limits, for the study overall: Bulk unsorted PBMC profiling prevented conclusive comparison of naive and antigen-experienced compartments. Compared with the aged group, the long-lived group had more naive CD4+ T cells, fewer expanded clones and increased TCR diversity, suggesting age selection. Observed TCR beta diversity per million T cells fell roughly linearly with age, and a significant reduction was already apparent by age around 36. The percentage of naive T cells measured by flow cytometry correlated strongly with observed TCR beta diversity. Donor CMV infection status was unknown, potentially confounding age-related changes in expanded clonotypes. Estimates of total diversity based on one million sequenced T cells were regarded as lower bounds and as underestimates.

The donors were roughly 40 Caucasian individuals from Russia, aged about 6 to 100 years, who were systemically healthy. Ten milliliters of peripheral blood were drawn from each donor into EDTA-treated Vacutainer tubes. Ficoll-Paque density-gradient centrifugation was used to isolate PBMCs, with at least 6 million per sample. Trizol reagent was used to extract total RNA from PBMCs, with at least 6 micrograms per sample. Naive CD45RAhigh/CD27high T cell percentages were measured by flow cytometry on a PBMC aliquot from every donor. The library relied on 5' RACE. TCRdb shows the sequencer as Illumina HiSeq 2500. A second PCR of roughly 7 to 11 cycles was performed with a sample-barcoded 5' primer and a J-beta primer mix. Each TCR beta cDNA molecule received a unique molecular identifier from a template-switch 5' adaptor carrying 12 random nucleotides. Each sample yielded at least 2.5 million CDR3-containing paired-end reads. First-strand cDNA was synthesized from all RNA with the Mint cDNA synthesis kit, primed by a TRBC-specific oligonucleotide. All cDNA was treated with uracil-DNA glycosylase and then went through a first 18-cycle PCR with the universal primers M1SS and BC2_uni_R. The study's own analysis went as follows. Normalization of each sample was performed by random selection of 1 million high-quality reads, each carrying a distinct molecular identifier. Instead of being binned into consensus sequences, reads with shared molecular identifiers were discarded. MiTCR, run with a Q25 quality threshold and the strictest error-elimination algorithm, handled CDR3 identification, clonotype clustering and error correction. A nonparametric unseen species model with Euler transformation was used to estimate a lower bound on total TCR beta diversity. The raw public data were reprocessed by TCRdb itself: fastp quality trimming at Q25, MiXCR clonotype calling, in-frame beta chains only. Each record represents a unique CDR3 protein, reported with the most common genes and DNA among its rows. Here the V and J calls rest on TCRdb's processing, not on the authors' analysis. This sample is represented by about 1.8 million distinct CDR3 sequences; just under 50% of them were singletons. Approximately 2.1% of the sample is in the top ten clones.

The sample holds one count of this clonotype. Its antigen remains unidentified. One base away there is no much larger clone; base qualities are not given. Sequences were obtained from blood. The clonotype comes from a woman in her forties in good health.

Here is the DNA: TGTGCCAGCAGCTTAGGTGCTAGCGGGGACAAGAGTTGGGAGGCCCAGTACTTC. Its product reads: CASSLGASGDKSWEAQYF. This chain joins TRBV7-2 to TRBJ2-7; a stretch of 9 junction bases matches TRBD2. The germline V gene specifies SGHTA as CDR1 and FQGNSA as CDR2. Compared with germline, V lacks 1 base and J lacks 10 bases; bases without a gene match: 20. The CDR3 contains 18 residues, cysteine and phenylalanine counted. This entry keeps only the CDR3 DNA: 54 bases, framed from base 1.